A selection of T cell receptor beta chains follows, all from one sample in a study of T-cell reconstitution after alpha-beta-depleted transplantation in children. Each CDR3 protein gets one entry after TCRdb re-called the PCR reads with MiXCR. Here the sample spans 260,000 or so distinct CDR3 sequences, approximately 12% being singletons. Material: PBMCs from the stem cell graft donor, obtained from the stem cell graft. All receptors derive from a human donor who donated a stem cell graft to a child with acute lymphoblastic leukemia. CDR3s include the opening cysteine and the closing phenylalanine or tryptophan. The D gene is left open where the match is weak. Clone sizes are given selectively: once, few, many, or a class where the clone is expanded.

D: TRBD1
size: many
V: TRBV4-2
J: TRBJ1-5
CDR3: CASSHGQGPSANQPQHF
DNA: TGTGCCAGCAGCCATGGACAGGGGCCCTCCGCCAATCAGCCCCAGCATTTT

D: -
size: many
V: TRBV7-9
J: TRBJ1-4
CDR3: CASRFEINEKLFF
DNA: TGTGCCAGCAGGTTTGAGATAAATGAAAAACTGTTTTTT

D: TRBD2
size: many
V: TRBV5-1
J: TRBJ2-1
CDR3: CASSPGLAGLYNEQFF
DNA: TGCGCCAGCAGCCCGGGACTAGCGGGGCTCTACAATGAGCAGTTCTTC

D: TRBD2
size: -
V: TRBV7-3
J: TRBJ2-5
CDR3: CASSLGLAGETQYF
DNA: TGTGCCAGCAGCTTAGGACTAGCGGGAGAGACCCAGTACTTC

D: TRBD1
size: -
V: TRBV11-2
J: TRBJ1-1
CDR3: CASQPQGMNTEAFF
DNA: TGTGCCAGCCAACCACAGGGGATGAACACTGAAGCTTTCTTT

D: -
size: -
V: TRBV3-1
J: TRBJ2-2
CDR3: CASSQESLADTGELFF
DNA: TGTGCCAGCAGCCAAGAAAGTCTAGCCGACACCGGGGAGCTGTTTTTT

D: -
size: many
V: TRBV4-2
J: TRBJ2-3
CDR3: CASSQDLRTDTQYF
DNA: TGTGCCAGCAGCCAAGATCTCAGGACAGATACGCAGTATTTT

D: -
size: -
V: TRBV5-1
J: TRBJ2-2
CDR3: CASHIAGGNTGELFF
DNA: TGCGCCAGCCACATCGCCGGAGGGAACACCGGGGAGCTGTTTTTT

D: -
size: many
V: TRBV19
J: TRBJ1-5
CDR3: CASSGSGSSNQPQHF
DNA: TGTGCCAGTAGTGGATCAGGGTCGAGCAATCAGCCCCAGCATTTT

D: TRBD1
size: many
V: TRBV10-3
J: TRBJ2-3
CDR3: CAISHGTGAPTDTQYF
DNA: TGTGCCATCAGCCACGGGACAGGGGCCCCCACAGATACGCAGTATTTT

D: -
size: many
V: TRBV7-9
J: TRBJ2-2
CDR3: CASSLFRQAGELFF
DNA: TGTGCCAGCAGCCTCTTCCGACAGGCCGGGGAGCTGTTTTTT

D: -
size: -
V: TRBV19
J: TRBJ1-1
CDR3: CASSITGANTEAFF
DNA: TGTGCCAGTAGTATTACAGGTGCTAACACTGAAGCTTTCTTT

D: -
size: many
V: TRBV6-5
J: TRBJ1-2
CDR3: CASTEEGPYGYTF
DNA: TGTGCCAGCACCGAGGAGGGCCCCTATGGCTACACCTTC

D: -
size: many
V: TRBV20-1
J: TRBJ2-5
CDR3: CSARGGETQYF
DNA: TGCAGTGCTAGGGGGGGAGAGACCCAGTACTTC

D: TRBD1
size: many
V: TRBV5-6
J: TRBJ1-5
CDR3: CASSSGTGGQPQHF
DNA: TGTGCCAGCAGCTCCGGGACAGGGGGACAGCCCCAGCATTTT

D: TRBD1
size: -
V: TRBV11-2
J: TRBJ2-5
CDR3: CASSSGQGAQIGKTQYF
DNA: TGTGCCAGCAGCTCAGGACAGGGGGCGCAAATAGGAAAGACCCAGTACTTC

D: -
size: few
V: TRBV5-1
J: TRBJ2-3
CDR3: CASSIGAVEDTQYF
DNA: TGCGCCAGCAGTATAGGGGCGGTTGAAGATACGCAGTATTTT

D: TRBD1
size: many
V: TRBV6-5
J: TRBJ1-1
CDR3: CASSYRQGRNTEAFF
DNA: TGTGCCAGCAGTTATCGACAGGGAAGGAACACTGAAGCTTTCTTT

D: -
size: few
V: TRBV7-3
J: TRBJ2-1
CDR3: CASSFGTAVTNEQFF
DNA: TGTGCCAGCAGCTTCGGGACGGCGGTCACCAATGAGCAGTTCTTC

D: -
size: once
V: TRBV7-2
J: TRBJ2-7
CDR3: CATGLLRGVGYEQYF
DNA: TGTGCCACGGGCTTACTCAGGGGAGTAGGGTACGAGCAGTACTTC

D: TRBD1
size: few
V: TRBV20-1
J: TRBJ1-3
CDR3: CSARGPGGPGNTIYF
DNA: TGCAGTGCTAGGGGTCCAGGGGGCCCCGGAAACACCATATATTTT

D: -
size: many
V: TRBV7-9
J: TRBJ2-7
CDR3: CASSLSAYYEQYF
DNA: TGTGCCAGCAGTTTATCGGCCTACTACGAGCAGTACTTC

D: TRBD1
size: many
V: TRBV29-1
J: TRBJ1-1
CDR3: CSVVQGALEAFF
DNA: TGCAGCGTTGTACAGGGGGCCTTGGAAGCTTTCTTT

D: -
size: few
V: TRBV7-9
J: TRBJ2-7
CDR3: CASSWRDRPNEQYF
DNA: TGTGCCAGCAGCTGGAGGGACCGACCCAACGAGCAGTACTTC

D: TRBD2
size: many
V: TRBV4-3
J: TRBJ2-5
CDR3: CASSQDLEAGGPRETQYF
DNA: TGCGCCAGCAGCCAGGACCTGGAAGCGGGGGGGCCGAGGGAGACCCAGTACTTC

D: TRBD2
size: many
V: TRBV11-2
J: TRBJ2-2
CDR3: CASSTRTSGSTNTGELFF
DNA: TGTGCCAGCAGCACTCGGACTAGCGGGAGCACGAACACCGGGGAGCTGTTTTTT

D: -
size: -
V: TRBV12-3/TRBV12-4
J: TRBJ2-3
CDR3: CASSLDYSTDTQYF
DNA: TGTGCCAGCAGTTTAGACTACAGCACAGATACGCAGTATTTT

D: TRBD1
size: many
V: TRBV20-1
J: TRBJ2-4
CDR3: CSAYRAQDRDLNIQYF
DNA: TGCAGTGCTTACCGAGCGCAGGACAGGGACTTAAACATTCAGTACTTC

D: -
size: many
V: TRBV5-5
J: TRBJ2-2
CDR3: CASSPGPGIGGELFF
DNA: TGTGCCAGCAGCCCGGGTCCAGGGATCGGCGGGGAGCTGTTTTTT